Listed here is a single T cell receptor (beta chain). This entry comes from a study of control samples from healthy donors and cancer patients. Clones were read by immunoSEQ multiplex PCR, and TCRdb kept only the in-frame ones, dropping some. The sample lists 25,000 to 35,000 clones, 91% seen once, with 12% in the top ten. V dropped 0 bases and J dropped 7 bases, with 10 bases sitting between them. This CDR3 comprises 14 residues. Germline V gives CDR1 MNHNY, CDR2 SVGAGI (reference sequence). The receptor's source is a man aged 50-59 years with lung cancer. The chain carries TRBV6-6 and TRBJ1-5; no definite D call. The sequencing sample was made of PBMCs. CDR3: CASSYSGSGQPQHF. As DNA, the CDR3 is TGTGCCAGCAGTTACTCGGGTTCTGGCCAGCCCCAGCATTTT.